A single sample is the source of the 7 T cell receptor beta chains below, sequenced in a study of response to subunit inactivated influenza vaccine. TCRdb re-called the RT-PCR reads with MiXCR, one entry per CDR3 protein. Of hundreds of thousands of distinct CDR3 sequences in the sample, 16% were seen once. The sequenced sample was CD4+ T cells sorted from PBMCs, obtained roughly 24 months after vaccination. These receptors originate from a man between 45 and 75 years old who received an inactivated influenza vaccine.

This clonotype came up many times. CDR3 DNA sequence: TGCGCCAGCAGCTCGCCGGGACTAGCGGGAGGATACAATGAGCAGTTCTTC. Amino acid sequence: CASSSPGLAGGYNEQFF. The V call is TRBV5-1, the J call TRBJ2-1, with 15 nucleotides matching TRBD2. The CDR3 consists of 17 residues. Germline V gene sequence: CDR1 SGHRS, CDR2 YFSETQ. Unmatched junction bases numbered 5, after V lost 3 bases and J lost 4 bases.

DNA for the CDR3: TGCAGTGCTAGACTACCCCCGGCAGGGCCAGATACGCAGTATTTT. The encoded protein is CSARLPPAGPDTQYF. The chain joins TRBV20-1 to TRBJ2-3; tentatively, D is TRBD1 (5 bases). With 2 bases removed from V and 4 bases from J, the gap between germline ends came to 16 bases. Germline V CDR1 and CDR2: DFQATT, SNEGSKA (reference sequence). The CDR3 is 15 residues long.

This clonotype was seen a handful of times. The gene calls are TRBV5-1 and TRBJ2-5; 8 nucleotides line up with TRBD1. Germline V gives CDR1 SGHRS, CDR2 YFSETQ. The CDR3 is 14 residues long. With V trimmed by 4 bases and J by 3 bases, 5 bases remained unmatched. The CDR3 DNA reads TGCGCCAGCAGCCCGGACAGGGTAAAAGAGACCCAGTACTTC. Translating it yields CASSPDRVKETQYF.

The V call is TRBV11-2, the J call TRBJ2-1; D is perhaps TRBD1 (5 bases). The germline CDR1 and CDR2 sequences are SGHAT and FQNNGV. Trimming took off 3 bases at V and 6 bases at J, with 9 bases between the two ends. There are 13 residues in the CDR3. The CDR3 nucleotides are TGTGCCAGCAGCTTGATGGACACCAATGAGCAGTTCTTC. Translating gives CASSLMDTNEQFF.

Only a few counts were recorded for this clonotype. This rearrangement joins TRBV20-1 to TRBJ2-1, with TRBD1 identical over 7 bases. This CDR3 region has 12 residues. The V gene end was trimmed by 2 bases and the J gene end by 5 bases; junction bases not matched to a gene: 0. Germline V gene lookup returns CDR1 DFQATT and CDR2 SNEGSKA (reference sequence). The CDR3 DNA follows: TGCAGTGCTAGAAGGGGGCACAATGAGCAGTTCTTC. Translated, it gives CSARRGHNEQFF.

The CDR3 region is CASSLVGTSGGAYEQYF. Here the CDR3 DNA reads TGTGCCAGCAGCTTAGTTGGGACTAGCGGGGGAGCCTACGAGCAGTACTTC. V is TRBV7-2 and J is TRBJ2-7, with 14 nucleotides matching TRBD2. The CDR3 covers 17 residues. Trimming cost V 1 base and J 2 bases; bases outside gene matches: 4. Germline values: CDR1 SGHTA, CDR2 FQGNSA.

The gene calls are TRBV12-3 or TRBV12-4 and TRBJ1-2; no clear D gene. V was shortened by 6 bases and J by 0 bases, with 11 bases between the two germline ends. The CDR3 spans 14 residues. CDR3 loop: CASSRMSSNYGYTF. CDR3 nucleotide sequence: TGTGCCAGCAGCCGGATGAGCTCTAACTATGGCTACACCTTC.